This TCR beta chain is from a study of T cell repertoires in cytomegalovirus infection (dated by TCRdb to the late 2010s). Notes on the research overall: The peptide stimulations were aimed at well-studied HLA-B-restricted epitopes as well as recently identified HLA-C-restricted CMV epitopes, whose presentation resists viral immunomodulation. Donor HLA type was relevant to the analysis, because carriage of CMV infection together with the matching HLA type was indicated by public TCR beta signatures.

CDR1 and CDR2 are read off the germline V gene as MNHEY and SVGAGI. Taken from cysteine to phenylalanine, the CDR3 has 15 residues. Solely the CDR3 DNA is kept, with 45 bases framed from the first base. Between the V and J ends, shortened by 2 bases and 3 bases respectively, the junction contains 11 bases. Points on this clonotype: What this receptor recognizes is not known. Qualities for individual bases were not recorded, and no much larger clone is one base off.

The investigation overall reported the following: In the ex vivo response, HLA-C-restricted CMV-specific TCR beta clonotypes were dominant, and in two of eight donors the single most frequent clonotype came from this HLA-C-restricted group. Cumulative frequency of public TCR beta family members discriminated carriers of CMV infection plus the relevant HLA type in this cohort and an independent approximately 360-donor cohort.

The reads were generated on an Illumina HiSeq 1500. The public reads were reanalyzed by TCRdb: fastp trimming at Q25, MiXCR alignment, in-frame beta chains only. CDR3 protein duplicates are merged, each entry listing the most common genes and DNA. This sample gives approximately 770,000 distinct CDR3 sequences in total; roughly 28% of them show up just once. The ten largest clones capture around 12% of the sample. The treatment or condition tag for this specimen amounts to: in vitro stimulation with specific CMV peptide epitopes to enrich CMV-specific T cells. This TCR was sampled from a human donor in good health (CMV status not recorded). Some clones in this sample may be carry-over from other donors' samples. Material: cultured CD8+ T cells from PBMCs, obtained from culture after CMV antigen stimulation. The sequence is built from TRBV6-5 and TRBJ1-3; TRBD1 might be the D gene, on 5 matching bases. The CDR3 region: CASSYGVGHGNTIYF. The DNA sequence is as follows: TGTGCCAGCAGTTACGGTGTCGGACATGGAAACACCATATATTTT.